The 14 T cell receptor beta chains below come from one sample, sequenced in a study of Ad26.COV2.S vaccination and SARS-CoV-2 variants. Treatment meaning: some 20 received Ad26.COV2.S at low or high dose, single or two shots; 5 received placebo; per-sample allocation not given. Sampling occurred on day 63 after the first vaccine or placebo injection. Sequencing was performed with immunoSEQ multiplex PCR; in TCRdb, only in-frame clones are kept and a portion is missing. Seen here are about 680,000 clones, approximately 88% observed once, and the top ten hold approximately 1.5%. The sequencing here drew on peripheral blood, taken in a trial of Ad26.COV2.S vaccine versus placebo. These receptors came from a person between 18 and 60 years old who received the Ad26.COV2.S COVID-19 vaccine or a placebo.

This clone was counted once. The V call is TRBV24-1, the J call TRBJ1-5; no reliable D call. Germline assignment: CDR1 KGHDR and CDR2 SFDVKD. The CDR3 contains 16 residues. V was cut by 3 bases and J by 2 bases, with 13 bases left in between. CDR3 nucleotides: TGTGCCACCAGTGATAGCCCTGCGACCGGCAATCAGCCCCAGCATTTT. Translating it yields CATSDSPATGNQPQHF.

This chain joins TRBV18 and TRBJ2-7; D might be TRBD2 (5 bases). CDR1 and CDR2 (germline): KGHSH, LQKENI. The CDR3 has 14 residues. The germline V and J ends were trimmed by 3 bases and 7 bases, with 16 bases remaining between them. Here the CDR3 DNA reads TGTGCCAGCTCACCCGGGGTGGCGGTGGGGGAGCAGTACTTC. Translating gives CASSPGVAVGEQYF.

To note about this clone: At the DNA level, this CDR3 is encoded by other sequences in the same sample as well. CDR3 bases: TGTGCCAGCAGCTTAGTTGGAAACACCGGGGAGCTGTTTTTT. Translating it yields CASSLVGNTGELFF. V gene TRBV7-2 combines with J gene TRBJ2-2; D is unclear. With 1 base removed from V and 2 bases from J, the gap between germline ends came to 5 bases. The V gene's germline CDR1 is SGHTA and CDR2 FQGNSA. The CDR3 is 14 residues long. Filled out from reference TRBV7-2 and TRBJ2-2, the complete variable domain reads GAGVSQSPSNKVTEKGKDVELRCDPISGHTALYWYRQSLGQGLEFLIYFQGNSAPDKSGLPSDRFSAERTGGSVSTLTIQRTQQEDSAVYLCASSLVGNTGELFFGEGSRLTVL.

The CDR3 DNA reads TGTGCCAGCAGTTACGACAGTAGGAGGGGGCTCTACGAGCAGTACTTC. It yields the protein CASSYDSRRGLYEQYF. The chain links TRBV27 to TRBJ2-7; weak D call: TRBD1 (7 bases). CDR1 is MNHEY, CDR2 SMNVEV, per germline (reference sequence). The length of the CDR3 is 16 residues. V dropped 4 bases and J dropped 3 bases, with 19 bases sitting between them.

The CDR3, as DNA: TGTGCCAGCAGCTTGGGACAGGGAATGGGACAGCCCCAGCATTTT. Encoded protein: CASSLGQGMGQPQHF. This chain joins TRBV7-6 and TRBJ1-5, with 9 bases identical to TRBD1. J gave up 7 bases and V 3 bases, and 7 bases lay outside the gene matches. Germline V gene data show CDR1 as SGHVS and CDR2 as FNYEAQ. The length of the CDR3 is 15 residues.

This chain links TRBV27 with TRBJ1-3; D gene ambiguous. CDR3 length: 15 amino acids. V was cut by 6 bases and J by 4 bases, with 16 bases left in between. In germline, CDR1 is MNHEY, CDR2 SMNVEV (reference sequence). In DNA form, the CDR3 reads TGTGCCAGCAGATCTGGGCCCGGTTCGGGAAACACCATATATTTT. Protein product: CASRSGPGSGNTIYF.

The V gene is TRBV2, the J gene TRBJ2-3; D gene uncertain. The CDR3 extends over 14 amino acids. Germline lookup yields CDR1 SNHLY and CDR2 FYNNEI. With 6 bases removed from V and 4 bases from J, the gap between germline ends came to 14 bases. The CDR3 sequence: CASSVGWQPDTQYF. The CDR3 coding sequence is TGTGCCAGCAGCGTAGGGTGGCAACCAGATACGCAGTATTTT.

The chain uses TRBV7-8 and TRBJ2-2, with unresolved D. Germline CDR1 reads SGHVS; CDR2 reads FQNEAQ. The CDR3 runs to 15 residues. The V and J ends lost 1 base and 1 base respectively, with 7 bases between them. CDR3 DNA sequence: TGTGCCAGCAGCTTAGAACCTGAGAACACCGGGGAGCTGTTTTTT. Translated: CASSLEPENTGELFF. Complete variable domain (other parts from reference TRBV7-8 and TRBJ2-2): GAGVSQSPRYKVAKRGQDVALRCDPISGHVSLFWYQQALGQGPEFLTYFQNEAQLDKSGLPSDRFFAERPEGSVSTLKIQRTQQEDSAVYLCASSLEPENTGELFFGEGSRLTVL.

The chain links TRBV7-2 to TRBJ2-7; TRBD2 aligns across 14 bases. Germline V lookup: CDR1 SGHTA, CDR2 FQGNSA. V was clipped by 4 bases and J by 5 bases; unmatched bases: 10. This CDR3 contains 17 residues. CDR3 amino acids: CASSSAGGLAGVNEQYF. The CDR3 DNA is TGTGCCAGCAGCTCCGCCGGGGGACTAGCGGGAGTCAACGAGCAGTACTTC.

This chain uses TRBV30 with TRBJ2-7; 7 bases line up with TRBD2. This CDR3 is 15 amino acids long. V shed 4 bases, J shed 0 bases, and the junction held 9 bases outside the gene matches. Germline lookup yields CDR1 GTSNPN and CDR2 SVGIG (reference sequence). Here the CDR3 DNA reads TGTGCCTGGAAGGTCGGGAGGTTAAGCTCCTACGAGCAGTACTTC. It is translated as CAWKVGRLSSYEQYF.

The chain carries TRBV5-1 and TRBJ2-1, with D uncertain. This CDR3 region has 14 residues. The germline V and J ends were trimmed by 2 bases and 4 bases, with 10 bases remaining between them. Germline V gene data show CDR1 as SGHRS and CDR2 as YFSETQ. CDR3 residues: CASSLDRNYNEQFF. The DNA for the CDR3 is TGCGCCAGCAGCTTAGACCGGAATTACAATGAGCAGTTCTTC.

The chain recombines TRBV7-3 with TRBJ1-1, with no clear D. The germline gives CDR1 SGHTA, CDR2 FQGTGA. The CDR3 runs 13 residues. V dropped 0 bases and J dropped 5 bases, with 7 bases sitting between them. The CDR3 sequence is CASSLTRGTEAFF. CDR3 DNA: TGTGCCAGCAGCTTAACACGGGGAACTGAAGCTTTCTTT. The whole variable domain, remainder taken from reference TRBV7-3 and TRBJ1-1, is GAGVSQTPSNKVTEKGKYVELRCDPISGHTALYWYRQSLGQGPEFLIYFQGTGAADDSGLPNDRFFAVRPEGSVSTLKIQRTERGDSAVYLCASSLTRGTEAFFGQGTRLTVV.

This clone was detected once. This chain connects TRBV7-2 to TRBJ2-7; D gene uncertain. Germline CDR1 is SGHTA and CDR2 is FQGNSA. The CDR3 sequence is 14 residues long. V was trimmed by 2 bases and J by 2 bases, leaving 10 bases between them. The CDR3 here is CASSLRPATYEQYF. Written as DNA, the CDR3 is TGTGCCAGCAGCTTAAGGCCGGCAACCTACGAGCAGTACTTC.

This clone showed up just once. At one of its ends the junction is not consistent with the germline gene, which may arise from a read error. V gene TRBV2 combines with J gene TRBJ2-7; D is perhaps TRBD2 (6 bases). The CDR3 extends over 11 amino acids. The germline gives CDR1 SNHLY, CDR2 FYNNEI. The CDR3 DNA is TGTGCCAGCAGTGTCAGGACTAAGAAAGACTTC. It yields the protein CASSVRTKKDF.